This TCR beta chain was recorded in a study of cytomegalovirus exposure and HLA in healthy donors. Study results and caveats: Several of the most significant clusters were apparently associated with common viral pathogens in a later analysis. Reported performance of the classifier showed diagnosis of cytomegalovirus status with high specificity and sensitivity. In a later analysis, at a false discovery rate of 0.05, roughly 17,000 TCR beta sequences matched HLA alleles.

The PCR used 60 Vbeta and 13 Jbeta primers. Profiled with immunoSEQ multiplex PCR; TCRdb holds only in-frame clones, not every one. The data show about 120,000 clones, about 83% seen once. For this clone: What it binds is not known.

Trimming took off 8 bases at V and 4 bases at J, with 17 bases between the two ends. The CDR3 spans 15 residues. Germline V gene sequence: CDR1 SEHNR, CDR2 FQNEAQ (reference sequence). V gene TRBV7-9 combines with J gene TRBJ1-4; D possibly corresponds to TRBD1 (5 bases). The sequence derives from a female donor in good health and CMV-seronegative. Input material: PBMCs. CDR3 sequence (DNA): TGTGCCAGCTCCAACGTCAGGGTCGGTAATGAAAAACTGTTTTTT. Translating it yields CASSNVRVGNEKLFF.